This TCR beta chain was observed in a study of technical replicates of blood from several donors. The assay was immunoSEQ multiplex PCR, and TCRdb's table has in-frame clones only and misses some. The data hold some 11,000 clones, with just under 95% observed a single time. This CDR3 has 19 amino acids. The V segment lost 4 bases and the J segment 6 bases; nucleotides outside the gene matches: 18. Germline CDR1 SGHDN, CDR2 FVKESK. The clonotype comes from a human donor in good health. The specimen was PBMCs. The chain combines TRBV14 with TRBJ2-6; 7 bases match TRBD1. Here the CDR3 reads CASSPINLRQGLKANVLTF. CDR3 sequence (DNA): TGTGCCAGCAGCCCAATTAACCTTCGACAGGGTTTAAAGGCCAACGTCCTGACTTTC.